Below, one TCR beta chain is given with its context. The PCR used 60 Vbeta and 13 Jbeta primers. Clones were sequenced by immunoSEQ multiplex PCR, and TCRdb holds only the in-frame ones, with some missing. The sample carries under 170,000 clones, about 85% recorded once. The sample belongs to a study of cytomegalovirus exposure and HLA in healthy donors. Germline V gene data show CDR1 as SGDLS and CDR2 as YYNGEE. J gave up 3 bases and V 3 bases, and 7 bases lay outside the gene matches. CDR3 length: 15 residues. The chain combines TRBV9 with TRBJ2-7; 9 nucleotides agree with TRBD2. What was sequenced was PBMCs. The receptor was isolated from a human donor in good health. The CDR3 reads CASSASGTPNYEQYF. For the CDR3, the DNA is TGTGCCAGCAGCGCTAGCGGGACGCCCAACTACGAGCAGTACTTC.